This paragraph reports one T cell receptor (beta chain). CDR1 is SQVTM, CDR2 ANQGSEA, per germline. V gave up 7 bases and J gave up 8 bases, with 15 bases separating them. This CDR3 comprises 12 residues. The data are from a study of blood T cell repertoires in COVID-19. The overall study: The origin of the acute and convalescent COVID-19 samples was the United States, Italy and Spain.

Authors' analysis steps: Amplifying reference gene primers gave estimates of nucleated cell counts. Using immunoSEQ multiplex PCR, the repertoire was profiled, and TCRdb retains in-frame clones only, with some absent. The DNA was the basis for D and trimming; V, J and clone size are from that table. The data contain approximately 150,000 clones, approximately 85% of them singletons. This rearrangement joins TRBV29-1 to TRBJ2-1; a weak D match, TRBD1 (6 bases). The clonotype comes from a woman aged 55 to 70 with COVID-19, enrolled during active disease. Material: peripheral blood. The CDR3 DNA reads TGCAGCGCACGTACAGGGCCCCATGAGCAGTTCTTC. Encoded protein: CSARTGPHEQFF.